These 21 T cell receptor beta chains originate from one sample sequenced in a study of early T cells in non-severe SARS-CoV-2 infection. TCRdb reprocessed the 5' RACE reads via MiXCR and lists one record per CDR3 protein. The table records more than 40,000 distinct CDR3 sequences, more than 4.5% of them present only once. The specimen was whole blood, collected at baseline. These receptors originate from an adult who was a healthcare worker with PCR-confirmed SARS-CoV-2 infection or an uninfected control (not recorded which).

This clonotype has at least ten counts. Here the CDR3 reads CASSSRIVQGLTDTQYF. The CDR3 bases are TGCGCCAGCAGCTCGCGAATCGTACAGGGACTCACAGATACGCAGTATTTT. The chain uses TRBV5-1 and TRBJ2-3; D possibly matches TRBD1 or TRBD2 (6 bases each). Germline values: CDR1 SGHRS, CDR2 YFSETQ. Trimming left V 3 bases short and J 2 bases short, with 19 bases between. This CDR3 is built from 17 residues.

At least ten counts were recorded for this clonotype. This chain uses TRBV19 with TRBJ1-5; no reliable D call. V lost 7 bases, J lost 3 bases, and 16 bases lay in between. Per germline, CDR1 LNHDA and CDR2 SQIVND (reference sequence). The length of the CDR3 is 15 residues. The CDR3 DNA reads as TGTGCCAGTAAATCGGTAACATACCCCAATCAGCCCCAGCATTTT. Translating gives CASKSVTYPNQPQHF.

This clonotype occurred a few times. This rearrangement joins TRBV28 to TRBJ2-2, with 8 nucleotides matching TRBD1. Germline values: CDR1 MDHEN, CDR2 SYDVKM. V was pared by 5 bases and J by 10 bases, with 12 bases of the junction left unmatched. This CDR3 is built from 15 residues. The CDR3 sequence is CASSRGDRLREELFF. As DNA, the CDR3 is TGTGCCAGCAGTCGAGGGGACAGGCTAAGGGAGGAGCTGTTTTTT.

This clonotype was observed at least ten times. This chain joins TRBV30 and TRBJ1-1; 9 nucleotides agree with TRBD1. Germline V lookup: CDR1 GTSNPN, CDR2 SVGIG (reference sequence). The length of the CDR3 is 12 residues. V lost 5 bases to trimming and J lost 11 bases; unmatched junction nucleotides: 9. This CDR3 reads CAWGPGTGWAFF. The DNA of the CDR3 is TGTGCCTGGGGGCCCGGGACAGGGTGGGCTTTCTTT.

This chain links TRBV7-6 with TRBJ2-3, with TRBD2 identical over 8 bases. This CDR3 region has 17 residues. Germline V gene sequence: CDR1 SGHVS, CDR2 FNYEAQ. J gave up 3 bases and V 3 bases, and 11 bases lay outside the gene matches. The CDR3 loop reads CASSFGRGGGRTDTQYF. DNA for the CDR3: TGTGCCAGCAGCTTCGGCCGGGGGGGCGGGAGAACAGATACGCAGTATTTT.

There are many counts of this clonotype. The V call is TRBV20-1, the J call TRBJ1-5, with D perhaps matching TRBD1 (6 bases). Germline CDR1 DFQATT, CDR2 SNEGSKA (reference sequence). The CDR3 length is 13 residues. The V end lost 6 bases, the J end lost 5 bases, and 14 bases lay between the germline ends. The CDR3 here is CSASAGADQPQHF. For the CDR3, the DNA is TGCAGTGCCAGCGCAGGGGCCGATCAGCCCCAGCATTTT.

This clonotype has at least ten counts. This chain links TRBV6-1 with TRBJ2-1; 8 nucleotides agree with TRBD1. From germline, CDR1 is MNHNS and CDR2 SASEGT. Unmatched junction bases numbered 10, after V lost 6 bases and J lost 6 bases. This CDR3 has 15 amino acids. The CDR3 bases are TGTGCCAGCAGGTCAGGACAGGGAATCCCCAATGAGCAGTTCTTC. It yields the protein CASRSGQGIPNEQFF.

This clonotype was observed many times. The rearrangement links TRBV7-8 to TRBJ2-1, with 9 bases lining up with TRBD2. The V gene end was trimmed by 0 bases and the J gene end by 6 bases; junction bases not matched to a gene: 3. Germline CDR1 and CDR2: SGHVS and FQNEAQ. The CDR3 contains 15 residues. The DNA for the CDR3 is TGTGCCAGCAGCTTAGCGGCGGGAGGGTTCAATGAGCAGTTCTTC. The encoded protein is CASSLAAGGFNEQFF.

This clonotype was counted at least ten times. V usage is TRBV20-1 and J usage is TRBJ2-2, with D possibly matching TRBD1 (6 bases). Germline CDR1 reads DFQATT; CDR2 reads SNEGSKA (reference sequence). The V gene lost 6 bases and the J gene lost 6 bases, with 14 bases spanning the gap. CDR3 length: 13 residues. In DNA, the CDR3 is TGCAGTGCCAGCCGGGACACCTCCGGGGAGCTGTTTTTT. It yields the protein CSASRDTSGELFF.

The sample holds many counts of this clonotype. V is TRBV4-1 and J is TRBJ2-7, with no clear D. The germline V and J ends were trimmed by 4 bases and 7 bases, with 14 bases remaining between them. The CDR3 loop spans 13 amino acids. Germline CDR1 and CDR2: MGHRA and YSYEKL. The CDR3 DNA is TGCGCCAGCAGCCGGAGCACCTTGGAGGAGCAGTACTTC. This sequence encodes CASSRSTLEEQYF.

This clonotype was seen ten or more times. The chain uses TRBV24-1 and TRBJ2-1; D remains unclear. CDR3 length: 12 amino acids. Germline V gives CDR1 KGHDR, CDR2 SFDVKD. Trimming left V 4 bases short and J 13 bases short, with 13 bases between. The CDR3 loop reads CATSDQDLSQFF. CDR3 sequence (DNA): TGTGCCACCAGTGACCAGGACCTATCTCAGTTCTTC.

The rearrangement links TRBV5-5 to TRBJ2-7; TRBD1 aligns across 8 bases. The CDR3 is 16 residues long. Germline trimming cut 2 bases from V and 2 bases from J; bases unmatched to any gene: 9. Germline V lookup: CDR1 SGHKS, CDR2 YYEKEE (reference sequence). CDR3 amino acids: CASSFPTGAIAYEQYF. CDR3 in DNA: TGTGCCAGCAGCTTTCCGACAGGGGCGATCGCCTACGAGCAGTACTTC. The full variable domain, rest sourced from reference TRBV5-5 and TRBJ2-7, is DAGVTQSPTHLIKTRGQQVTLRCSPISGHKSVSWYQQVLGQGPQFIFQYYEKEERGRGNFPDRFSARQFPNYSSELNVNALLLGDSALYLCASSFPTGAIAYEQYFGPGTRLTVT.

This clonotype was observed many times. CDR3 residues: CAWSSGDTEAFF. The CDR3 bases are TGTGCCTGGAGTTCGGGAGACACTGAAGCTTTCTTT. J is TRBJ1-1 and V is TRBV30; D remains unclear. The CDR3 is 12 residues long. CDR1 and CDR2 from the germline V gene are GTSNPN and SVGIG (reference sequence). Trimming left V 2 bases short and J 3 bases short, with 7 bases between. Full variable domain (rest looked up from reference TRBV30 and TRBJ1-1): SQTIHQWPATLVQPVGSPLSLECTVEGTSNPNLYWYRQAAGRGLQLLFYSVGIGQISSEVPQNLSASRPQDRQFILSSKKLLLSDSGFYLCAWSSGDTEAFFGQGTRLTVV.

This clonotype was observed at least ten times. The rearrangement links TRBV29-1 to TRBJ1-5; possible D gene TRBD1, 5 bases. The germline gives CDR1 SQVTM, CDR2 ANQGSEA. This CDR3 contains 13 residues. Trimming took off 4 bases at V and 3 bases at J, with 10 bases between the two ends. CDR3 DNA: TGCAGCGTTGGGGGCAGGAACAATCAGCCCCAGCATTTT. It encodes CSVGGRNNQPQHF. Combining the CDR3 with reference TRBV29-1 and TRBJ1-5 gives the whole variable domain SAVISQKPSRDICQRGTSLTIQCQVDSQVTMMFWYRQQPGQSLTLIATANQGSEATYESGFVIDKFPISRPNLTFSTLTVSNMSPEDSSIYLCSVGGRNNQPQHFGDGTRLSIL.

This clonotype was seen ten or more times. This rearrangement joins TRBV2 to TRBJ2-7, with D perhaps matching TRBD1 (6 bases). V lost 7 bases and J 1 base, leaving 11 bases between the germline ends. This CDR3 has 13 residues. Germline CDR1 is SNHLY and CDR2 is FYNNEI. The DNA of the CDR3 is TGTGCCAGCATGGACAGACTATCCTACGAGCAGTACTTC. Translated: CASMDRLSYEQYF.

The chain recombines TRBV10-3 with TRBJ2-1; 7 bases are a match to TRBD2. The length of the CDR3 is 16 residues. V lost 3 bases to trimming and J lost 2 bases; unmatched junction nucleotides: 7. In germline, CDR1 is ENHRY, CDR2 SYGVKD. This CDR3 reads CAISDPERDPYNEQFF. CDR3 nucleotide sequence: TGTGCCATCAGTGACCCCGAGCGGGACCCCTACAATGAGCAGTTCTTC.

This clonotype was recorded a few times. The J gene is TRBJ1-5, the V gene TRBV19; 8 bases fit TRBD1. Germline V gene lookup returns CDR1 LNHDA and CDR2 SQIVND (reference sequence). This CDR3 has 16 residues. V was pared by 1 base and J by 4 bases, with 6 bases of the junction left unmatched. This CDR3 reads CASSIGGTGPNQPQHF. The CDR3 DNA is TGTGCCAGTAGTATAGGGGGGACAGGCCCTAATCAGCCCCAGCATTTT. The complete variable domain, with remaining parts taken from reference TRBV19 and TRBJ1-5, reads DGGITQSPKYLFRKEGQNVTLSCEQNLNHDAMYWYRQDPGQGLRLIYYSQIVNDFQKGDIAEGYSVSREKKESFPLTVTSAQKNPTAFYLCASSIGGTGPNQPQHFGDGTRLSIL.

This clonotype has at least ten counts. The genes are TRBV20-1 and TRBJ1-4; D gene uncertain. V shed 6 bases and J shed 0 bases, with 11 bases lying between them. In germline, CDR1 is DFQATT, CDR2 SNEGSKA (reference sequence). CDR3 length equals 14 residues. CDR3: CSALPTPTNEKLFF. The CDR3 nucleotides are TGCAGTGCGCTGCCAACTCCAACTAATGAAAAACTGTTTTTT.

This clonotype was recorded at least ten times. This sequence joins TRBV20-1 and TRBJ1-5, with 11 bases lining up with TRBD1. The CDR3 spans 13 residues. V dropped 6 bases and J dropped 12; count of bases not matched to a gene: 10. Germline V lookup: CDR1 DFQATT, CDR2 SNEGSKA (reference sequence). In DNA form, the CDR3 reads TGCAGTGCCCGGACAGGGGGCTCCGTGGGCCAGCATTTT. Amino acid sequence: CSARTGGSVGQHF.

This clonotype has more than one count but fewer than ten. J is TRBJ2-3 and V is TRBV5-1; tentative D call: TRBD1 (6 bases). CDR3 length: 17 amino acids. The germline V gene encodes CDR1 SGHRS and CDR2 YFSETQ. V dropped 3 bases and J dropped 0 bases, with 17 bases sitting between them. CDR3 in DNA: TGCGCCAGCAGCTCGGAGACAGGACAACCTAGCACAGATACGCAGTATTTT. This gives the protein CASSSETGQPSTDTQYF.

The sample holds a few counts of this clonotype. The chain uses TRBV4-1 and TRBJ2-1; D is possibly TRBD2 (6 bases). This CDR3 contains 18 residues. Trimming took off 0 bases at V and 0 bases at J, with 15 bases between the two ends. Per germline, CDR1 MGHRA and CDR2 YSYEKL. CDR3: CASSQEGRGTSSYNEQFF. The CDR3, as DNA: TGCGCCAGCAGCCAAGAGGGCCGGGGGACCAGCTCCTACAATGAGCAGTTCTTC.